Below are 5 T cell receptor beta chains sequenced from a single sample in a study of CD4 T cells in relation to SARS-CoV-2 and coronaviruses. Before the COVID-19 pandemic, during about 2011-2019, CD4+ T cells were taken from unexposed donors. The cells were cultured for under 13 days before CD4+ T cells were isolated. These receptors' targets are unknown. Here immunoSEQ multiplex PCR was the method, and the copy in TCRdb shows in-frame clones only, minus some. The data show more than 25,000 clones, 55% to 75% seen once. The sample was CD4+ T cells from PBMCs, cultured in vitro. The receptors shown here come from a human donor in good health.

CDR3 sequence (DNA): TGTGCCTGGAGGGTTTCGGTTAATGAAAAACTGTTTTTT. It encodes CAWRVSVNEKLFF. The chain joins TRBV30 to TRBJ1-4, with unresolved D. The CDR3 sequence is 13 residues long. V lost 3 bases and J lost 4, with 9 bases in between. Germline assignment: CDR1 GTSNPN and CDR2 SVGIG (reference sequence).

The chain couples TRBV27 to TRBJ1-3, with D uncertain. V lost 2 bases to trimming and J lost 0 bases, with 8 bases between them. Germline V lookup: CDR1 MNHEY, CDR2 SMNVEV (reference sequence). The CDR3 runs 15 residues. The CDR3 here is CASSLKRDSGNTIYF. CDR3 bases: TGTGCCAGCAGTTTAAAGAGGGACTCTGGAAACACCATATATTTT.

The chain uses TRBV6-1 and TRBJ1-5; perhaps TRBD1 as D (6 bases). The CDR3 has 17 residues. V lost 0 bases and J lost 0, with 12 bases in between. Germline V lookup: CDR1 MNHNS, CDR2 SASEGT. The CDR3 DNA is TGTGCCAGCAGTGAAGCAGGGGGGGCCTATAGCAATCAGCCCCAGCATTTT. Its protein product is CASSEAGGAYSNQPQHF.

The chain couples TRBV23-1 to TRBJ2-7; 7 nucleotides line up with TRBD2. TRBV23-1 is treated as an ORF (open reading frame) with a function not yet certain. With 4 bases clipped from V and 2 bases from J, the junction kept 2 bases outside the gene matches. The CDR3 runs 13 residues. The CDR3 DNA sequence: TGCGCCAGCAGTCTCCTAGCGGCCTACGAGCAGTACTTC. Translating gives CASSLLAAYEQYF.

The J gene is TRBJ2-3, the V gene TRBV24-1; a possible D gene is TRBD2 (7 bases). CDR1 is KGHDR and CDR2 is SFDVKD in the germline V gene. The CDR3 totals 16 residues. V was clipped by 3 bases and J by 0 bases, with 12 bases between them. DNA of the CDR3: TGTGCCACCAGTGATGCGGGGGCTGCTAGCACAGATACGCAGTATTTT. Protein sequence: CATSDAGAASTDTQYF.